This entry features one TCR beta chain sequence. Its matching antigen is unknown. Profiling relied on immunoSEQ multiplex PCR, and the TCRdb table lists in-frame clones only, not all of them. The table includes approximately 150,000 clones, more than 90% detected once. The data are from a study of T cell responses to AZD1222 COVID-19 vaccine. Study findings and constraints: Breadth and depth of Spike-specific TCRs rose after two AZD1222 doses. Across spike, vaccine-associated CD4 TCRs were found, dominant at 160-218 and 743-854. Repertoires were sampled only after the peak T cell response.

The CDR3 loop spans 18 amino acids. V lost 7 bases, J lost 8 bases, and 30 bases lay in between. This sequence joins TRBV23-1 and TRBJ1-3, with unresolved D. TRBV23-1 is assigned to the ORF class and has an uncertain function. The material sequenced was peripheral blood, taken on day 0 of AZD1222 vaccination. The TCR was taken from an adult in good health. The CDR3 sequence is CASTLNRGSDDSEDTIYF. CDR3 bases: TGCGCCAGCACCCTCAATCGGGGTTCAGATGACTCTGAGGACACCATATATTTT.